The entry below gives a single T cell receptor beta chain sequence along with its context. Per the authors' pipeline: Researchers report that nucleated cell counts were estimated from reference gene primer amplification. Generated by immunoSEQ multiplex PCR, the TCRdb table keeps only in-frame clones and is missing some. V and J calls and clone size are as listed in that table; D and trimming were resolved from the DNA. The table lists about 180,000 clones, 80% to 90% of them singletons. This sample is part of a study of blood T cell repertoires in COVID-19. Study in general: Samples of COVID-19 (acute and convalescent) were obtained from the United States, Italy and Spain. PBMCs, B-cell-depleted T cells, or T cells provided the cDNA or gDNA that made up the material.

The receptor comes from a man younger than 35 who had recovered from COVID-19. Specimen: peripheral blood.

The chain's CDR3 is CASSLIADSLYEQYF. CDR3 coding DNA: TGTGCCAGCAGTCTAATCGCGGACAGCCTCTACGAGCAGTACTTC. This chain connects TRBV6-5 to TRBJ2-7, with D possibly being TRBD1 (6 bases). The CDR3 is 15 amino acids. V lost 5 bases to trimming and J lost 3 bases, with 17 bases between them. Germline V gives CDR1 MNHEY, CDR2 SVGAGI.